The sequence of this T cell receptor (beta chain) was determined in a study of radiation and T cells in renal cell carcinoma (dated by TCRdb to 2018 to 2021). Context from the whole study: In total, roughly 52 samples, comprising around 25 tumors and around 27 peripheral blood samples, were subjected to TCR beta sequencing. Across all 53 samples, over 4,000,000 unique CDR3 nucleotide sequences encoding roughly 2.7 million unique CDR3 amino acid sequences were identified.

The CDR3, from cysteine to phenylalanine, totals 14 residues. CDR3 DNA only is kept here, 42 bases in frame from base 1. For CDR1 and CDR2, the germline V gene (reference sequence) lists SEHNR and FQNEAQ. V is clipped by 5 bases and J by 2 bases, and the sequence between their germline boundaries is 12 bases long. Overall results and qualifications from the work: Irradiated tumors contained more dominant CDR3 motifs, and these motifs occupied a larger share of the repertoire than in control tumors. Compared with controls, irradiated tumors had higher TCR clonality, as the top 100 clonotypes made up an average of around 50% of the repertoire, versus roughly 40% in nephrectomy-only tumors. The single-armed trial design could not address effects of radiation dose or scheduling on the TCR repertoire. Intratumoral heterogeneity went uncaptured because the only tumor material available was small regions of 0.9 to 1 g.

The time point tag for this specimen amounts to: tumor resected at nephrectomy. In the paper's terms, the treatment or condition label means: treatment-naive control, cytoreductive nephrectomy. Control tumors were obtained from treatment-naive renal cell carcinoma patients in whom cytoreductive nephrectomy was performed without prior radiation. Every patient had renal cell carcinoma of clear cell pathology. The control tumors sequenced for TCR were resected between about 2010 and 2014 from more than 9 males and several females whose median age was around 60 years (range about 35 to 90). Tumor processing involved mechanical dissociation, digestion with collagenase/hyaluronidase at 37 degrees C, handling in gentleMACS C tubes, and storage in liquid nitrogen. The QIAamp DNA Blood Mini Kit (Qiagen) was used to prepare genomic DNA for TCR sequencing. The analyses included just those samples that passed every quality control check.

As regards this clone: Its antigen target is currently unknown. No much larger clone is present one base from it, and per-base qualities are unavailable.

Following the manufacturer's recommendations, the immunoSEQ kit was used to generate TCR beta libraries from genomic DNA. Library preparation used a first multiplex PCR with proprietary primers, then a second PCR adding unique barcodes, with bead cleanups after each round. Each sample batch included a kit-provided positive control reaction and a negative control reaction. The final libraries were assessed on an Agilent 4200 TapeStation D1000 ScreenTape, pooled by volume, and quantified by qPCR. An Illumina NextSeq500 fitted with a MidOutput 150-cycle cartridge performed the sequencing, running 156 Read1 cycles and 15 Index1 cycles with the kit's custom primers. The pooled library was loaded at about 0.93 pM with 20% PhiX control spiked in. As for how the authors treated the data: The vendor-processed data were analyzed in R, and a clonotype was defined as all T cells that share the same CDR3 nucleotide sequence. For clone abundance analyses, frequencies were normalized to the 10,000 most abundant clones in each sample. Public T cell clones, averaging fewer than five per sample, were removed before analysis. Dominant motif analysis used ImmunoMap with the PAM10 matrix, gap penalty 30 and homology threshold 0.3; motifs with cumulative frequency at least 0.01 counted as dominant. The clones in this table, taken by TCRdb from immuneACCESS, are in-frame only. Not every clone is retained; where verified, under half of the shortfall comes from an unresolved V gene, and the cause of the rest is unknown. V, J and clone size are those of that table, while D and trimming were read from the DNA. Recorded for this sample are some 14,000 clones; around 50% of them occurred a single time. The ten largest account for over 10% of the sample.

The source was tumor tissue, collected from a patient whose treatment was nephrectomy without radiotherapy. The receptor comes from a man aged 50 to 60 with renal cell carcinoma. This sequence uses TRBV7-9 and TRBJ1-2; the D gene is perhaps TRBD1, from 6 matching bases. The CDR3: CASSTSGVNYGYTF. In nucleotide form, the sequence is TGTGCCAGCAGCACCTCAGGGGTAAACTATGGCTACACCTTC.